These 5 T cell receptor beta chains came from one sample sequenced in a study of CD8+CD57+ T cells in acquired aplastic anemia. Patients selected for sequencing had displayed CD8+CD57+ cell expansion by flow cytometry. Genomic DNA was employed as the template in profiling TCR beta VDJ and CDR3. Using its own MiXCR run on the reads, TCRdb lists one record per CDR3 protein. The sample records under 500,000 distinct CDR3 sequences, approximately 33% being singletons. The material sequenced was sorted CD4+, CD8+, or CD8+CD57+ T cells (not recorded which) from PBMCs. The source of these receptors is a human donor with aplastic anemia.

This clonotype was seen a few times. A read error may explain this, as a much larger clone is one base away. CDR3 residues: CASSGDSIDSGSTIYF. The CDR3 DNA sequence: TGTGCCAGCAGTGGGGACAGTATCGACTCTGGAAGCACCATATATTTT. The chain links TRBV2 to TRBJ1-3; 7 nucleotides agree with TRBD1. In germline, CDR1 is SNHLY, CDR2 FYNNEI. The CDR3 totals 16 residues.

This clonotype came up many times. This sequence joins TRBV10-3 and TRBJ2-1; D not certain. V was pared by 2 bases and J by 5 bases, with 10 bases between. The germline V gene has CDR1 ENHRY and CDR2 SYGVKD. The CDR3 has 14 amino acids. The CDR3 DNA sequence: TGTGCCATCAGTGAGGTAAGACGGAACAATGAGCAGTTCTTC. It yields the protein CAISEVRRNNEQFF.

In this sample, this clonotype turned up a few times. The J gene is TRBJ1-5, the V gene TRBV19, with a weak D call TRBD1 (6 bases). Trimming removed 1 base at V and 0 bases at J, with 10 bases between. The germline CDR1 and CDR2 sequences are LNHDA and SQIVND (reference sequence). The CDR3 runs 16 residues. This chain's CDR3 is CASSIGTAFSNQPQHF. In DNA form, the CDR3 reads TGTGCCAGTAGTATAGGGACAGCGTTTAGCAATCAGCCCCAGCATTTT. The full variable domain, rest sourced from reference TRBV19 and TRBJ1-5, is DGGITQSPKYLFRKEGQNVTLSCEQNLNHDAMYWYRQDPGQGLRLIYYSQIVNDFQKGDIAEGYSVSREKKESFPLTVTSAQKNPTAFYLCASSIGTAFSNQPQHFGDGTRLSIL.

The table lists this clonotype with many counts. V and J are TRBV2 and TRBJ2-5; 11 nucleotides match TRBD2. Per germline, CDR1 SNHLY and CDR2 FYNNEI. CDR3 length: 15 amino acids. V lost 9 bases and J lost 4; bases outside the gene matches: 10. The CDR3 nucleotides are TGTGCCAGTCACAGGACTAGCGGGTTTAGAGAGACCCAGTACTTC. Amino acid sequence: CASHRTSGFRETQYF.

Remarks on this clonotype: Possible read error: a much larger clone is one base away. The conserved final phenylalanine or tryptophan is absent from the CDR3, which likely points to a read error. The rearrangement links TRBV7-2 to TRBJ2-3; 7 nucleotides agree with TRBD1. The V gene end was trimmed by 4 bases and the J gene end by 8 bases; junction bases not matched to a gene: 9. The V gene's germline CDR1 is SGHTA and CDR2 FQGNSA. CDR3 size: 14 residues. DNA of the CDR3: TGTGCCAGCAGCTCTACGCGACAGGGAACTACGCAGTATCTT. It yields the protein CASSSTRQGTTQYL.